This T cell receptor (beta chain) was obtained from a study of shared T cell receptors in the human thymus. With 0 bases clipped from V and 2 bases from J, the junction kept 6 bases outside the gene matches. The V gene's germline CDR1 is SGHNT and CDR2 YYREEE (reference sequence). The CDR3 consists of 16 residues. Using immunoSEQ multiplex PCR, the repertoire was profiled, and TCRdb retains in-frame clones only, with some absent. The table has approximately 660,000 clones, roughly 88% seen once; the top ten hold 0.0095% to 0.013%. This same sample was also taken into another study, of human thymus T cells.

This sequence was found in a boy under two years old with a congenital heart defect. The rearrangement joins TRBV5-4 to TRBJ2-7, with 9 bases matching TRBD1. What was sequenced was thymocytes. As DNA, the CDR3 is TGTGCCAGCAGCTTGGGGTCCCGGGACAGGGCCTACGAGCAGTACTTC. Protein product: CASSLGSRDRAYEQYF.